This T cell receptor (beta chain) emerged from a study of blood T cell repertoires in COVID-19. Study background: COVID-19 samples from acute and convalescent phases originated in the United States, Italy and Spain. In each case, the material was cDNA or gDNA derived from T cells, B-cell-depleted T cells, or PBMCs.

As regards this clone: The identical CDR3 is also encoded by other nucleotide sequences in the sample.

Trimming took 4 bases from V and 0 from J, leaving 9 bases between them. The CDR3 is made up of 14 amino acids. Germline loops: CDR1 KGHSH, CDR2 LQKENI. Original processing notes: Cell counts per sample came from amplifying reference gene primers. The data were produced by immunoSEQ multiplex PCR, yet TCRdb's version contains in-frame clones alone and is incomplete. D and trimming come from the DNA, and the V and J calls and clone size come from that table. The sample holds some 400,000 clones; 80% to 90% are singletons and the top ten take approximately 1.2%. Study members were between about 18 and 100 years old and lived in approximately 25 US regions.

V and J are TRBV18 and TRBJ1-1, with D maybe TRBD1 (5 bases). Sequenced input: PBMCs or T cells enriched from blood (not recorded which). The TCR originated in a man aged 30-40 years who had recovered from COVID-19. The CDR3 region is CASSQGLLNTEAFF. The CDR3 DNA reads TGTGCCAGCTCACAGGGGCTCCTGAACACTGAAGCTTTCTTT.